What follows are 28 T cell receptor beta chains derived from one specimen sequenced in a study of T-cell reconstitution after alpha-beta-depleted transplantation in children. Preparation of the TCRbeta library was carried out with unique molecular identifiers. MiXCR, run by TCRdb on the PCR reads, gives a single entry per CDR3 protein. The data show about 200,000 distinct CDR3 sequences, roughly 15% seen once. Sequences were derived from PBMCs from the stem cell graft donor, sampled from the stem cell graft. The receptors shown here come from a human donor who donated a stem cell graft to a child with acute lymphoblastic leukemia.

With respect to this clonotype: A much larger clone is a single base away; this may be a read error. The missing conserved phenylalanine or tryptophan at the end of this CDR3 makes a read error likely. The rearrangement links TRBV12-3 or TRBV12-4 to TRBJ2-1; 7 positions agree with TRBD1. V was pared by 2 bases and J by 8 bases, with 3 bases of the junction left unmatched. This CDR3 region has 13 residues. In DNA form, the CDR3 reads TGTGCCAGCAGTTTAACAGGGGCCGATGAGCAGTTCTCC. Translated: CASSLTGADEQFS.

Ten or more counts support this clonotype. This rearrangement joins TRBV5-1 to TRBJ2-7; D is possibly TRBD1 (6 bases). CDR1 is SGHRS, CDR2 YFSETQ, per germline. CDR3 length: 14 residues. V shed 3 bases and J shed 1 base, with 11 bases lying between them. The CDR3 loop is CASSSTGFSYEQYF. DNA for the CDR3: TGCGCCAGCAGCTCAACAGGGTTTTCCTACGAGCAGTACTTC.

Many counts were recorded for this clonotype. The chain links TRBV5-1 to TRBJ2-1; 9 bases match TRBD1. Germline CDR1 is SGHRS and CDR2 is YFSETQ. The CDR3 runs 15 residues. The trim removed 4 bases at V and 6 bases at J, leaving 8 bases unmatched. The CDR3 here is CASSPRDRVGNEQFF. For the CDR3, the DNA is TGCGCCAGCAGCCCCAGGGACAGGGTGGGCAATGAGCAGTTCTTC. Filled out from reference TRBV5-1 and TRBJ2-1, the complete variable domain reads KAGVTQTPRYLIKTRGQQVTLSCSPISGHRSVSWYQQTPGQGLQFLFEYFSETQRNKGNFPGRFSGRQFSNSRSEMNVSTLELGDSALYLCASSPRDRVGNEQFFGPGTRLTVL.

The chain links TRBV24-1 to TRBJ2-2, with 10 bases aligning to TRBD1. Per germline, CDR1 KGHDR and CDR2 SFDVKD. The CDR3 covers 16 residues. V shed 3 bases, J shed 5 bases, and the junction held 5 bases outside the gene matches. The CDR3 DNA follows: TGTGCCACCAGTGATCGGACAGGGGGAGGAACCGGGGAGCTGTTTTTT. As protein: CATSDRTGGGTGELFF.

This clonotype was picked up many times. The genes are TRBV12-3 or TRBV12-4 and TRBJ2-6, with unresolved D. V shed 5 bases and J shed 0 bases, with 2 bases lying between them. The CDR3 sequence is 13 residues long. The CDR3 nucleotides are TGTGCCAGCAGTGACTCTGGGGCCAACGTCCTGACTTTC. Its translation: CASSDSGANVLTF.

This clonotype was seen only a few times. CDR3 protein: CASSNIDRVPYNEQFF. CDR3 nucleotide sequence: TGCGCCAGCAGCAACATTGACAGGGTCCCTTACAATGAGCAGTTCTTC. The chain recombines TRBV4-1 with TRBJ2-1; 7 nucleotides match TRBD1. The CDR3 covers 16 residues. Germline CDR1 is MGHRA and CDR2 is YSYEKL. V lost 5 bases to trimming and J lost 4 bases; unmatched junction nucleotides: 11.

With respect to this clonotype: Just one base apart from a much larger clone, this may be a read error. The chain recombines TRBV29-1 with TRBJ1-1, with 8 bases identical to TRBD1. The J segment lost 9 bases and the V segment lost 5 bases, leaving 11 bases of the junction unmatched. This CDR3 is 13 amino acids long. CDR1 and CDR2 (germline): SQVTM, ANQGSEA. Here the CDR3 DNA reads TGCAGCGTTCGCTCAGGGGGCGCTGGTAAAGCTTTCTTT. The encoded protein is CSVRSGGAGKAFF.

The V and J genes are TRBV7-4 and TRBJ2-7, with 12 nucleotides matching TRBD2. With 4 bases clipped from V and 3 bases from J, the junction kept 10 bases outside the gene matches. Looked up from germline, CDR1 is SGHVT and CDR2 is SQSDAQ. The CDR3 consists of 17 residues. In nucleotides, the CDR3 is TGTGCCAGCAGCTCTGGACTAGCGGGATATAGGGGCTACGAGCAGTACTTC. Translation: CASSSGLAGYRGYEQYF.

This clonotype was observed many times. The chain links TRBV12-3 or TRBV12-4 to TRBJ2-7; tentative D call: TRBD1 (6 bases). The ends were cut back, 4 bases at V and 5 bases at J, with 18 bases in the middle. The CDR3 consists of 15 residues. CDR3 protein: CASSYGAGVRNEQYF. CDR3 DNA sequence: TGTGCCAGCAGTTACGGGGCAGGGGTGAGGAACGAGCAGTACTTC.

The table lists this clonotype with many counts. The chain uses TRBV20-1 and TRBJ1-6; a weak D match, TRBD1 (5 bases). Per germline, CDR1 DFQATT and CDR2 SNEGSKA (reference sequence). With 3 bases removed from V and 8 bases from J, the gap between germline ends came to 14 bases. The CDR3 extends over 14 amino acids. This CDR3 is CSARAGQGDSPLHF. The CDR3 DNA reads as TGCAGTGCTAGGGCCGGGCAGGGTGATTCACCCCTCCACTTT.

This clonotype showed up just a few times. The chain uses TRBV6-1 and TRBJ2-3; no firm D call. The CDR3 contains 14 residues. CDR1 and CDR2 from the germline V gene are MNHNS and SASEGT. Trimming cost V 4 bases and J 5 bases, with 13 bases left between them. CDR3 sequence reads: CASSARLRGDTQYF. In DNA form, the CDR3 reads TGTGCCAGCAGTGCTAGGCTTCGAGGAGATACGCAGTATTTT.

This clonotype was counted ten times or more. CDR3 sequence (DNA): TGCGCCAGCAGCTTGGCGGTTGGGGTCGACTCCTACGAGCAGTACTTC. Translated: CASSLAVGVDSYEQYF. The V call is TRBV5-1, the J call TRBJ2-7, with unresolved D. Trimming shortened V by 0 bases and J by 0 bases, and 13 bases separated the two germline ends. Germline loops: CDR1 SGHRS, CDR2 YFSETQ. The CDR3 loop spans 16 amino acids. Filled out from reference TRBV5-1 and TRBJ2-7, the complete variable domain reads KAGVTQTPRYLIKTRGQQVTLSCSPISGHRSVSWYQQTPGQGLQFLFEYFSETQRNKGNFPGRFSGRQFSNSRSEMNVSTLELGDSALYLCASSLAVGVDSYEQYFGPGTRLTVT.

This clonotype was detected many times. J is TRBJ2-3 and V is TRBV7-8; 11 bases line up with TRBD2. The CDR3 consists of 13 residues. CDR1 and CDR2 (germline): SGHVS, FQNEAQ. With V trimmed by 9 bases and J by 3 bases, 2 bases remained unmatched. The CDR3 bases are TGTGCCAGTGGGACTAGCGGAACAGATACGCAGTATTTT. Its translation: CASGTSGTDTQYF.

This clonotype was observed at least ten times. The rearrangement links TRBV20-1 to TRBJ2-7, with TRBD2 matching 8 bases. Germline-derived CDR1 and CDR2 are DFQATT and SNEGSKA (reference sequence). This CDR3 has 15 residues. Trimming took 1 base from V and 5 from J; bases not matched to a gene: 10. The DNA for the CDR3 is TGCAGTGCTAGAGGGGGAGCGGGAGCATCCCACGAGCAGTACTTC. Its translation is CSARGGAGASHEQYF.

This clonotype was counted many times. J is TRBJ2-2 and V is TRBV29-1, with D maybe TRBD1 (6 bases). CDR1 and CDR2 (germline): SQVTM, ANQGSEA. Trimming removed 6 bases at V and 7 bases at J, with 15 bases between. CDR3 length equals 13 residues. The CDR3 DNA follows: TGCAGCGTGGAGACAGGCGGAGGCGGGGAGCTGTTTTTT. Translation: CSVETGGGGELFF.

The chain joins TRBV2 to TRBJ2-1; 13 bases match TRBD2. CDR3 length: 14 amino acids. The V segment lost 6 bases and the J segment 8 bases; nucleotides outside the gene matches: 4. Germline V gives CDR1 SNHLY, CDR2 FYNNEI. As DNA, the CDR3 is TGTGCCAGCAGGGGGACTAGCGGGACGGATGAGCAGTTCTTC. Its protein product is CASRGTSGTDEQFF.

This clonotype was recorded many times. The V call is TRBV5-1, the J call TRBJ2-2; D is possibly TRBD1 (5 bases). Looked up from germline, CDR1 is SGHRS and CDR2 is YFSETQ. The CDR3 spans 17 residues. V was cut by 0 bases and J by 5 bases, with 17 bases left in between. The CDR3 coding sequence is TGCGCCAGCAGCTTGGCGCCTGGGGCAGAGCCAACCGGGGAGCTGTTTTTT. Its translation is CASSLAPGAEPTGELFF.

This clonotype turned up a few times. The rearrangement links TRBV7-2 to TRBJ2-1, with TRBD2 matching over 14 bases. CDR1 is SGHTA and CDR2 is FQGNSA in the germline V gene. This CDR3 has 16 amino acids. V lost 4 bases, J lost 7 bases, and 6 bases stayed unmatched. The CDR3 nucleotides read TGTGCCAGCAGCTACGGGACTAGCGGGAGAGTAAATGAGCAGTTCTTC. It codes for CASSYGTSGRVNEQFF. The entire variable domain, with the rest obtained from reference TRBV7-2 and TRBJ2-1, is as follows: GAGVSQSPSNKVTEKGKDVELRCDPISGHTALYWYRQSLGQGLEFLIYFQGNSAPDKSGLPSDRFSAERTGGSVSTLTIQRTQQEDSAVYLCASSYGTSGRVNEQFFGPGTRLTVL.

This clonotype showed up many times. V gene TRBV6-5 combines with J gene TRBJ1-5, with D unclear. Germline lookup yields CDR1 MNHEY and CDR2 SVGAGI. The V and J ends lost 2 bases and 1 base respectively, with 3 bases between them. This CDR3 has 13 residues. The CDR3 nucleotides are TGTGCCAGCAGTTACGGAAGCAATCAGCCCCAGCATTTT. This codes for CASSYGSNQPQHF.

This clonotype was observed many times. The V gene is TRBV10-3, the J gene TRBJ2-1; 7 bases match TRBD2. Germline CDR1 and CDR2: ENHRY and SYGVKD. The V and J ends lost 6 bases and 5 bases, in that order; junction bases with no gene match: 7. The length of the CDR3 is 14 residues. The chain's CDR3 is CAIRDSGLNNEQFF. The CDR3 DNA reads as TGTGCCATCAGGGATAGCGGGCTGAACAATGAGCAGTTCTTC.

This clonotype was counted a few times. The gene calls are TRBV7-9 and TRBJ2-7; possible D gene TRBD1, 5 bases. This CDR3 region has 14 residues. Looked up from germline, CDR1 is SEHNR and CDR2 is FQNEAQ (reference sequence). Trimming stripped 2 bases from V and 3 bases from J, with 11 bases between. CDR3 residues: CASSLKATDYEQYF. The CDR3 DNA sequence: TGTGCCAGCAGCTTAAAAGCGACAGACTACGAGCAGTACTTC.

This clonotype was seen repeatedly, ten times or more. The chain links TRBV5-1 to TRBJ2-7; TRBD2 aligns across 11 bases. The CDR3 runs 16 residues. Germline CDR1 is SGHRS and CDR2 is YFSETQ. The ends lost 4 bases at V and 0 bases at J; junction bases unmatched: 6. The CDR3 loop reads CASSTLTSGNSYEQYF. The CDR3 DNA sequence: TGCGCCAGCAGCACCTTGACTAGCGGGAACTCCTACGAGCAGTACTTC.

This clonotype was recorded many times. CDR3 coding DNA: TGTGCCAGCAGTGATACAGTGGCGGGAGAAGACAGGTACGAGCAGTACTTC. Amino acids: CASSDTVAGEDRYEQYF. The chain employs TRBV25-1 and TRBJ2-7, with a possible D match to TRBD2 (7 bases). The germline gives CDR1 MGHDK, CDR2 SYGVNS. The CDR3 contains 17 residues. The V and J ends lost 3 bases and 4 bases respectively, with 22 bases between them.

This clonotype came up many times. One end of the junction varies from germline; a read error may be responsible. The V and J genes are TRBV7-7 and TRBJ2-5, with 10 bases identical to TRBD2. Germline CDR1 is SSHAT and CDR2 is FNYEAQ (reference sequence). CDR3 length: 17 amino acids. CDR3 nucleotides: TGTGCTAGCAGCCGTTCAAGGACTAGCGGAGCCCAAGAGACCCAGTACTTC. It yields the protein CASSRSRTSGAQETQYF.

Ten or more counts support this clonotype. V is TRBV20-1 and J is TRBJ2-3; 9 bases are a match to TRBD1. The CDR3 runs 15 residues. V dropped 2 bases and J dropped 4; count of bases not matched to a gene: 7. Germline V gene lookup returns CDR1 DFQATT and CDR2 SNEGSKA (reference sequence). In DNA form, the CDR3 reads TGCAGTGCTAGAAGGGGACAGGGTTTCGCAGATACGCAGTATTTT. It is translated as CSARRGQGFADTQYF.

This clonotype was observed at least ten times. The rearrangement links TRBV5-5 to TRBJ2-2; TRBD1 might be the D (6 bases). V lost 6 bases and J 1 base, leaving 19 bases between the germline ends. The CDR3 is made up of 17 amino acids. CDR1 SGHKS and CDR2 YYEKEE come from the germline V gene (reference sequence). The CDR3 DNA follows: TGTGCCAGCATCCGCCCAGGGGACACCGTGAACACCGGGGAGCTGTTTTTT. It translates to CASIRPGDTVNTGELFF.

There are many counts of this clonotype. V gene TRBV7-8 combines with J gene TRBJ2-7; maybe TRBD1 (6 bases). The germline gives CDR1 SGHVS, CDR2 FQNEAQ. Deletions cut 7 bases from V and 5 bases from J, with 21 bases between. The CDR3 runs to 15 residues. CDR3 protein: CASIANPNRAHEQYF. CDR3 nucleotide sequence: TGTGCCAGCATCGCAAACCCGAACAGGGCCCACGAGCAGTACTTC.

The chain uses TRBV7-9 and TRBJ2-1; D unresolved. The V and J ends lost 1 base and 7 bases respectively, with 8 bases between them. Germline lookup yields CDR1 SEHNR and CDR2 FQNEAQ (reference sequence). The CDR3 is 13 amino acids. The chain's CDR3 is CASSLVVRNEQFF. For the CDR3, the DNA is TGTGCCAGCAGCTTAGTAGTGCGGAATGAGCAGTTCTTC.